This is a list of T cell receptor beta chains from one sample in a study of control samples from healthy donors and cancer patients. Using immunoSEQ multiplex PCR, the repertoire was profiled, and TCRdb retains in-frame clones only, with some absent. The sample holds about 130,000 clones, approximately 89% seen once. Sequencing used blood. The receptors shown here come from a man younger than 35 in good health. CDR3s leave out the opening cysteine and the closing phenylalanine or tryptophan. The order of the fields is clone size, V gene, CDR3 protein. Size is stated for part of the rows, as once, few or many counts, or as a class when the clone is expanded.

>.|TRBV7-2
ASSLAWAGGAGYT
>.|TRBV2
ASSGTGTNQPQH
>once|TRBV11-2
TSNHVGQAEKLF
>.|TRBV12-3/TRBV12-4
ASRGLAPDTQY
>.|TRBV5-1
ASSLVGGGSGNTIY
>once|TRBV9
ASSVAGGPGNTIY
>.|TRBV6-1
ASSEAKVFEAF
>.|TRBV14
ASSQGRGTALSPLH
>.|TRBV4-1
ASSQAGQSLFGYT
>.|TRBV23-1
ASPTGRERRETQY
>.|TRBV7-8
ASSLARDGFGEKLF
>.|TRBV19
ASSSWTGEETQY